Listed here are 16 T cell receptor beta chains from one sample, sequenced in a study of T cells in Graves' hyperthyroidism and ophthalmopathy. Amplification yielded TCR beta CDR3 regions, with RNA transcripts as the source. The HTBI set primed first-round TCR CDR3 RT-PCR. MiXCR, run by TCRdb on the multiplex PCR reads, gives a single entry per CDR3 protein. The table lists hundreds of thousands of distinct CDR3 sequences, about 19% of them singletons. Sequencing was performed on blood. These receptor sequences come from a woman aged 45-60 years with Graves' hyperthyroidism that later progressed to Graves' ophthalmopathy.

The genes are TRBV7-9 and TRBJ2-1; 9 nucleotides line up with TRBD1. J lost 8 bases, V lost 5 bases, and 4 bases had no gene match. CDR1 SEHNR and CDR2 FQNEAQ come from the germline V gene (reference sequence). This CDR3 is built from 13 residues. The CDR3 reads CASSIQGAYEQFF. The CDR3 bases are TGTGCCAGCAGCATACAGGGGGCGTATGAGCAGTTCTTC.

J is TRBJ2-5 and V is TRBV6-1, with TRBD2 as a possible D gene (5 bases). This CDR3 spans 14 amino acids. CDR1 MNHNS and CDR2 SASEGT come from the germline V gene. Trimming took off 5 bases at V and 5 bases at J, with 15 bases between the two ends. This chain's CDR3 is CASSPGLAMETQYF. The CDR3 nucleotides read TGTGCCAGCAGTCCCGGGCTAGCTATGGAGACCCAGTACTTC.

This sequence joins TRBV12-3 or TRBV12-4 and TRBJ1-2; no definite D call. Trimming removed 4 bases from V and 9 bases from J, with 9 bases in between. This CDR3 is built from 11 residues. For the CDR3, the DNA is TGTGCCAGCAGTTACTCCGGGAGCTACACCTTC. Amino acid sequence: CASSYSGSYTF.

This clonotype was counted only a few times. The chain links TRBV6-5 to TRBJ2-1; 10 nucleotides align to TRBD2. The CDR3 has 16 amino acids. Trimming cost V 2 bases and J 5 bases; bases outside gene matches: 6. The V gene's germline CDR1 is MNHEY and CDR2 SVGAGI. For the CDR3, the DNA is TGTGCCAGCAGTTACAGTTTAACTAGCGGGGACAATGAGCAGTTCTTC. This sequence encodes CASSYSLTSGDNEQFF.

This clonotype was observed at least ten times. This chain connects TRBV7-8 to TRBJ2-7; D may match TRBD1 or TRBD2 (5 bases each). The germline V and J ends were trimmed by 5 bases and 9 bases, with 14 bases remaining between them. This CDR3 has 12 residues. Germline values: CDR1 SGHVS, CDR2 FQNEAQ. The CDR3: CASSHAGDGQYF. CDR3 DNA: TGTGCCAGCAGCCATGCCGGGGACGGGCAGTACTTC.

This clonotype has a count of ten or more. The genes are TRBV18 and TRBJ1-5; 9 nucleotides match TRBD1. CDR1 and CDR2 from the germline V gene are KGHSH and LQKENI. The junction had 6 bases not matched to a gene; V was cut back by 3 bases and J by 3 bases. This CDR3 is built from 16 residues. CDR3 in amino acids: CASSPDGTGNNQPQHF. DNA for the CDR3: TGTGCCAGCTCACCTGACGGGACAGGGAACAATCAGCCCCAGCATTTT.

This clonotype turned up a few times. J is TRBJ1-6 and V is TRBV20-1, with 8 bases fitting TRBD1. With V trimmed by 6 bases and J by 5 bases, 24 bases remained unmatched. CDR1 is DFQATT, CDR2 SNEGSKA, per germline (reference sequence). There are 20 residues in the CDR3. The CDR3 is CSAPLAETGVSLTHNSPLHF. CDR3 nucleotide sequence: TGCAGTGCCCCATTAGCAGAGACAGGGGTTTCCTTAACCCATAATTCACCCCTCCACTTT.

This clonotype was found many times. This chain uses TRBV18 with TRBJ1-1; D is ambiguous. Trimming shortened V by 0 bases and J by 1 base, and 9 bases separated the two germline ends. CDR1 and CDR2 from the germline V gene are KGHSH and LQKENI. The CDR3 covers 15 residues. CDR3 region: CASSPPSRRNTEAFF. The DNA of the CDR3 is TGTGCCAGCTCACCACCTAGCCGGAGGAACACTGAAGCTTTCTTT.

This clonotype came up a few times. V is TRBV12-3 or TRBV12-4 and J is TRBJ1-3; D is unresolved. Trimming shortened V by 4 bases and J by 4 bases, and 11 bases separated the two germline ends. CDR3 length: 14 residues. The CDR3 nucleotides are TGTGCCAGCAGTTACTCAACGGGGGGAAACACCATATATTTT. It yields the protein CASSYSTGGNTIYF.

This clonotype occurred many times. V usage is TRBV11-2 and J usage is TRBJ1-1; 8 nucleotides align to TRBD1. CDR3 length: 15 amino acids. The J segment lost 3 bases and the V segment lost 3 bases, leaving 6 bases of the junction unmatched. Per the germline V gene, CDR1 is SGHAT and CDR2 is FQNNGV. CDR3 coding DNA: TGTGCCAGCAGCTTGAGGGGCAGGGGGCACACTGAAGCTTTCTTT. This sequence encodes CASSLRGRGHTEAFF.

V gene TRBV5-8 combines with J gene TRBJ2-2; D unresolved. This CDR3 has 15 amino acids. Germline loops: CDR1 SGHTS, CDR2 YDEGEE. V was pared by 0 bases and J by 3 bases, with 9 bases between. Here the CDR3 DNA reads TGTGCCAGCAGCTTGGAGCCCCAACACACCGGGGAGCTGTTTTTT. It encodes CASSLEPQHTGELFF.

The chain couples TRBV12-5 to TRBJ1-1, with a possible D match to TRBD1 (5 bases). CDR3 length: 15 residues. Trimming removed 6 bases at V and 4 bases at J, with 18 bases between. CDR1 is LGHNT, CDR2 FRNRAP, per germline. Here the CDR3 DNA reads TGTGCTAGTGGCCTGGGGCCACCCCGGGCCACTGAAGCTTTCTTT. It encodes CASGLGPPRATEAFF. The full variable domain, in which reference TRBV12-5 and TRBJ1-1 provide the parts outside the CDR3, is DARVTQTPRHKVTEMGQEVTMRCQPILGHNTVFWYRQTMMQGLELLAYFRNRAPLDDSGMPKDRFSAEMPDATLATLKIQPSEPRDSAVYFCASGLGPPRATEAFFGQGTRLTVV.

Many counts were recorded for this clonotype. This chain uses TRBV20-1 with TRBJ1-5; possible D gene TRBD1, 5 bases. The CDR3 spans 13 residues. Deletions cut 3 bases from V and 7 bases from J, with 13 bases between. Germline values: CDR1 DFQATT, CDR2 SNEGSKA (reference sequence). Written as DNA, the CDR3 is TGCAGTGCTAGTTTCAGGGACCCACAGCCCCAGCATTTT. It codes for CSASFRDPQPQHF.

The chain joins TRBV7-2 to TRBJ2-1; D remains unclear. The CDR3 loop spans 15 amino acids. The germline V and J ends were trimmed by 2 bases and 5 bases, with 13 bases remaining between them. Germline V CDR1 and CDR2: SGHTA, FQGNSA. The DNA of the CDR3 is TGTGCCAGCAGCTTACAAGTAGGTAACCACAATGAGCAGTTCTTC. Its protein is CASSLQVGNHNEQFF.

This clonotype appeared once. This chain joins TRBV19 and TRBJ2-7, with D perhaps being TRBD1 or TRBD2 (6 bases each). CDR3 length: 13 amino acids. Germline V gives CDR1 LNHDA, CDR2 SQIVND (reference sequence). The ends were cut back, 4 bases at V and 6 bases at J, with 13 bases in the middle. CDR3 bases: TGTGCCAGTAGTACCCTGCCGGGGGCCGAGCAGTACTTC. Translation gives CASSTLPGAEQYF.

As concerns this clonotype: This may come from a read error, since a much larger clone is one base off. CDR3 DNA sequence: TGTGCCAGCAGCGCCCAGGTATGGAACACTGAAGCTTTCTTT. Translation gives CASSAQVWNTEAFF. This chain joins TRBV11-2 and TRBJ1-1; D uncertain. Germline CDR1 reads SGHAT; CDR2 reads FQNNGV. The CDR3 has 14 residues. Trimming stripped 5 bases from V and 1 base from J, with 11 bases between.